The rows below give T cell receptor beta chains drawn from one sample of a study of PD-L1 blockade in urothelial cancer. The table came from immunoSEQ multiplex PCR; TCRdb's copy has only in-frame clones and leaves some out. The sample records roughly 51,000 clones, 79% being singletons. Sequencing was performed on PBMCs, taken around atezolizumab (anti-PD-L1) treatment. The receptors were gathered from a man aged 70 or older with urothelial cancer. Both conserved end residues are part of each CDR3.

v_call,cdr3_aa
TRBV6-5,CAISDRARTEAFF
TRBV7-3,CASSQRGGLNTGELFF
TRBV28,CASSSSTGSLNTEAFF
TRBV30,CAWTHVQGWTGYTF
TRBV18,CASSPTRRSGNTIYF
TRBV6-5,CASTINRGFSSEAFF
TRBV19,CASSIPLNEKLFF
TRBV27,CASSFRVNYGYTF
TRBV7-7,CASSFGREARNEQFF
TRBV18,CASSPPQANTEAFF
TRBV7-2,CASSSNPGRIGEKLFF
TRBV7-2,CASSLGLAGVSETQYF
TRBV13,CASSLGGGTGEETQYF
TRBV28,CASSLLGGPLYEQYF
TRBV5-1,CASRAGEFSTEAFF
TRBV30,CAWSVPGTSSYEQYF
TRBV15,CATSREGTGRETQYF
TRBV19,CASSLTTLSNYGYTF
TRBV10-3,CAISSVTVGTGGGYGYTF
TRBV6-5,CASSRGGEGTQYF
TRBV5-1,CASSPSGTDTQYF
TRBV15,CATSFTGNTEAFF
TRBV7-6,CASSVTGSPNQPQHF
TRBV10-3,CAISELKREGREQYF
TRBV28,CASRRLGGLYTEAFF
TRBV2,CASDNTGGTYEQYF
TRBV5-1,CASSGLAATRETQYF
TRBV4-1,CASSQEIAASSYEQYF
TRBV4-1,CASSQDWGTGIGYGYTF
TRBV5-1,CASSLGTGSDTIYF
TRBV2,CASSWTGTGSEKLFF
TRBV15,CATSRDRREETQYF
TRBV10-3,CAISGGSGQGANYGYTF
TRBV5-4,CASSLVGLKEQFF
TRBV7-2,CASSPTGLGGYTF
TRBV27,CASSNGGYGYTF
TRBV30,CAWSVGGGNYGYTF
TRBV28,CASSLYNSGPNPYEQYF
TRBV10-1,CASSHREITEAFF
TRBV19,CASKNRGPTEAFF
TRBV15,CAPPGLAESRTGEQFF
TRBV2,CASSGTSYTNEQFF
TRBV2,CASCSDRPQDNEQFF
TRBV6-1,CASSPEREAFYEQFF
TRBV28,CASSPPGQGARAGAFF
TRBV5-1,CASSSPEGGSGYGYTF
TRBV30,CAWRAQGDRETQYF
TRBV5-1,CASSLDSQETQYF
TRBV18,CASSPFAGNEKLFF
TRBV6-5,CASSLIRGSYEQYF
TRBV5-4,CASSLPPGTGINEQFF
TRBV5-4,CASSLQGLVNTIYF
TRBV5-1,CASSPQVSGNTIYF
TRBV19,CASSSLAEDTQYF
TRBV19,CASNQGNQPQHF
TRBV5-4,CASSLDFFSTDTQYF
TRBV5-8,CASSLRSGSTHNEQFF
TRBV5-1,CASSPGLADQETQYF
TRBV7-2,CASSFQSDGETQYF